This TCR beta chain emerged from a study of T cell changes during pregnancy in multiple sclerosis. The CDR3 is 15 amino acids. Deletions cut 3 bases from V and 0 bases from J, with 9 bases between. Germline CDR1 and CDR2: LGHNA and YNFKEQ. The repertoire was sequenced with immunoSEQ multiplex PCR; TCRdb's copy has only in-frame clones and lacks some. The sample carries around 100,000 clones, just over 90% recorded once. V gene TRBV4-2 combines with J gene TRBJ1-3; D ambiguous. The specimen was peripheral blood, collected in the second trimester of pregnancy. The receptor comes from a female donor in good health, enrolled as a control in a pregnancy study. CDR3 residues: CASSQQAISGNTIYF. The CDR3 DNA is TGTGCCAGCAGCCAGCAGGCTATCTCTGGAAACACCATATATTTT.